This is a list of T cell receptor beta chains from one sample in a study of blood T cell repertoires in COVID-19. Clones were read by immunoSEQ multiplex PCR, and TCRdb kept only the in-frame ones, dropping some. This table has about 160,000 clones, 75% to 90% appearing once. Material: peripheral blood. These receptors all stem from an elderly man with acute or convalescent COVID-19. Each CDR3 is given with its conserved first and last residue. Fields, in order: clone size, J gene, D gene, V gene, CDR3 DNA, CDR3 protein. A D gene is named only where the DNA matches it firmly. Clone size is given for some rows only: seen once, a few or many times, or a class if the clone is expanded.

-	TRBJ2-6	TRBD1	TRBV19	TGTGCCAGTAGTATAGGCGGGACAGGGACCTCTGGGGCCAACGTCCTGACTTTC	CASSIGGTGTSGANVLTF
-	TRBJ2-2	-	TRBV6-9	TGTGCCAGCAACCCTTTCCCTGGGGTGAGGGAGGTAGTTACCGGGGAGCTGTTTTTT	CASNPFPGVREVVTGELFF
-	TRBJ2-1	TRBD2	TRBV12-3/TRBV12-4	TGTGCCAGCAGGAGCTCGGGGGGGGGTGAGCAGTTCTTC	CASRSSGGGEQFF
-	TRBJ2-1	TRBD1	TRBV2	TGTGCCAGCAGTGGAGGGGGCAGCGAGCAGTTCTTC	CASSGGGSEQFF
-	TRBJ1-2	-	TRBV12-2	TGTGCAAGTCGCCCTCGACTCGGGGGTTTAATCCATGGCTACACCTTC	CASRPRLGGLIHGYTF
-	TRBJ1-5	-	TRBV5-1	TGCGCCAGCAGCTTGGGGCAGAATCAGCCCCAGCATTTT	CASSLGQNQPQHF
-	TRBJ1-5	TRBD1	TRBV24-1	TGTGCCACCAGTCCGGGACAGGGCAATCAGCCCCAGCATTTT	CATSPGQGNQPQHF
few	TRBJ2-5	-	TRBV5-6	TGTGCCAGCAGCCTCCCGGACTGGCAAGAGACCCAGTACTTC	CASSLPDWQETQYF
-	TRBJ2-1	-	TRBV11-2	TGTGCCAGCAGCTTAATGAAGTGGGGGCGGGTACTGAACAATGAGCAGTTCTTC	CASSLMKWGRVLNNEQFF
-	TRBJ2-3	-	TRBV7-8	TGTGCCAGCAGCGCCCCCGAGGGTGGCCGGGCCCCTAGCACAGATACGCAGTATTTT	CASSAPEGGRAPSTDTQYF
-	TRBJ1-5	-	TRBV27	TGTGCCAGCAGGGAAGGGGTGGTGAGCAATCAGCCCCAGCATTTT	CASREGVVSNQPQHF
-	TRBJ2-1	-	TRBV5-6	TGTGCCAGCAGCTTGAGGAGGTGGCATGAGCAGTTCTTC	CASSLRRWHEQFF
-	TRBJ1-1	-	TRBV5-1	TGCGCCAGCAGCTTGGGGCGCCCGGGGAACACTGAAGCTTTCTTT	CASSLGRPGNTEAFF
-	TRBJ2-7	TRBD1	TRBV5-6	TGTGCCAGCAGCTCCTATGATCCGGGACAGGGGTTCTACGAGCAGTACTTC	CASSSYDPGQGFYEQYF
-	TRBJ1-1	-	TRBV20-1	TGCAGTGCTAGAGTAGCGACTGAAGCTTTCTTT	CSARVATEAFF
-	TRBJ2-1	-	TRBV20-1	TGCAGTGCTAGTGATAGCGGAAAAGCCTACAATGAGCAGTTCTTC	CSASDSGKAYNEQFF
-	TRBJ2-5	-	TRBV9	TGTGCCAGCAGCGTAGGAGAGGGTAAAGAGACCCAGTACTTC	CASSVGEGKETQYF
-	TRBJ2-7	TRBD1	TRBV19	TGTGCCACATCCACAGGGGACTCCTACGAGCAGTACTTC	CATSTGDSYEQYF
once	TRBJ2-1	TRBD2	TRBV19	TGTGCCAGTAGTACCTCTAGCGGGAGGATCTACAATGAGCAGTTCTTC	CASSTSSGRIYNEQFF
-	TRBJ2-1	-	TRBV4-1	TGCGCCAGCAGCCTCGACAGCCGCAAATACAATGAGCAGTTCTTC	CASSLDSRKYNEQFF
-	TRBJ2-2	-	TRBV7-2	TGTGCCAGCAGCTTAGATTTCATTCGGAGTCCCGGGGAGCTGTTTTTT	CASSLDFIRSPGELFF
-	TRBJ1-5	TRBD1	TRBV28	TGTGCCAGCACACAGGGGGGTAGCAATCAGCCCCAGCATTTT	CASTQGGSNQPQHF
-	TRBJ2-1	TRBD1	TRBV6-1	TGTGCCAGCAGTGAAGCCGACAGGGTTTTGGGCAATGAGCAGTTCTTC	CASSEADRVLGNEQFF
-	TRBJ2-1	-	TRBV7-8	TGTGCCAGCAGCATTAACACAGGGACCCACAATGAGCAGTTCTTC	CASSINTGTHNEQFF
few	TRBJ2-3	-	TRBV7-8	TGTGCCAGCAGCTTAAGCCCTAAAGATACGCAGTATTTT	CASSLSPKDTQYF
-	TRBJ2-3	-	TRBV2	TGTGCCAGCCGGTTCGAGGGCTCCACAGATACGCAGTATTTT	CASRFEGSTDTQYF
-	TRBJ1-5	-	TRBV28	TGTGCCAGCAGTTTGGGAGGATTAGGTCAGCCCCAGCATTTT	CASSLGGLGQPQHF
-	TRBJ2-3	TRBD2	TRBV7-9	TGTGCCAGCAGCTTGGCGGGAGTTTCGACAGATACGCAGTATTTT	CASSLAGVSTDTQYF
-	TRBJ2-7	-	TRBV3-1/TRBV3-2	TGTGCATCGGGAGTCGGCTACGAGCAGTACTTC	CASGVGYEQYF
-	TRBJ2-1	TRBD2	TRBV5-4	TGTGCCAGCAGCTTGGGGGGAGGCGGGGGAGTCTCCTACAATGAGCAGTTCTTC	CASSLGGGGGVSYNEQFF
-	TRBJ2-3	-	TRBV5-8	TGTGCCAGCAGCTCCTCTATGGTTACGCAGTATTTT	CASSSSMVTQYF
-	TRBJ2-7	TRBD1	TRBV10-3	TGTGCCACCACAGGGGATTACGAGCAGTACTTC	CATTGDYEQYF
-	TRBJ2-5	TRBD2	TRBV7-3	TGTGCCAGCAGCAAAAGACTAGCGGGAGAATCCCCAGAGACCCAGTACTTC	CASSKRLAGESPETQYF
-	TRBJ1-2	-	TRBV28	TGTGCCAGCAGTTTCAGGAACTTCTATGGCTACACCTTC	CASSFRNFYGYTF
-	TRBJ2-5	TRBD1	TRBV5-1	TGCGCCAGCAGCCCTCAATCGACAGGGTCGGAGACCCAGTACTTC	CASSPQSTGSETQYF
-	TRBJ2-1	TRBD2	TRBV11-2	TGTGCCAGCAGCTTAGACGCGGGAGTCGGGCACAATGAGCAGTTCTTC	CASSLDAGVGHNEQFF
few	TRBJ2-1	TRBD1	TRBV11-2	TGTGCCAGCAGCTTAGTAGGACAGGTCTACAATGAGCAGTTCTTC	CASSLVGQVYNEQFF
-	TRBJ2-5	-	TRBV5-6	TGTGCCAGCAGCTTGGACCCAGGGATGGAGACCCAGTACTTC	CASSLDPGMETQYF
-	TRBJ2-3	TRBD1	TRBV6-6	TGTGCCAGCAGTTACGTCCTGACAGGGGTCACAGATACGCAGTATTTT	CASSYVLTGVTDTQYF
-	TRBJ2-5	-	TRBV24-1	TGTGCCACCAGTGACCCAAGTTTGGTAGGAGTTGAGACCCAGTACTTC	CATSDPSLVGVETQYF
-	TRBJ2-1	-	TRBV21-1	TGTGCCAGCAGCGCCCGACTAGCGGGGGAGGGTGCTCACAATGAGCAGTTCTTC	CASSARLAGEGAHNEQFF
-	TRBJ2-3	TRBD2	TRBV27	TGTGCCAGCAGTCCAGTTAGCGGGGGGGCCGGCACAGATACGCAGTATTTT	CASSPVSGGAGTDTQYF
-	TRBJ1-1	-	TRBV7-2	TGTGCCAGCAGCTTAGAAGTCGGCGGGAAACAGGTGGGTCCCCCCACCCGCTTCTTT	CASSLEVGGKQVGPPTRFF
-	TRBJ2-7	TRBD1	TRBV19	TGTGCCAGTACCTATCAGGGACAGGGGGCATTTGTCCACGAGCAGTACTTC	CASTYQGQGAFVHEQYF
-	TRBJ1-1	-	TRBV11-2	TGTGCCAGCAGCTTGGACAGTCGTGGCACTGAAGCTTTCTTT	CASSLDSRGTEAFF
-	TRBJ2-7	-	TRBV10-3	TGTGCCATCAGTGAGTCGACGGCTAGCGCCCCTACCTACGAGCAGTACTTC	CAISESTASAPTYEQYF
-	TRBJ2-1	TRBD2	TRBV28	TGTGCCAGCAGCTCAGGAGGGTTAGCGGGAGTCATGGGTGAGCAGTTCTTC	CASSSGGLAGVMGEQFF
once	TRBJ2-1	TRBD2	TRBV29-1	TGCAGCGTTCGGCTAGCGGGAAATAGAGGTAGGAATGAGCAGTTCTTC	CSVRLAGNRGRNEQFF
-	TRBJ1-6	-	TRBV3-1/TRBV3-2	TGTGCCAGCAGCGGCCGATATAATTCACCCCTCCACTTT	CASSGRYNSPLHF
-	TRBJ1-5	TRBD1	TRBV7-9	TGTGCCAGCAGCTTAGAGACAGGGGTCATTATTCAGCCCCAGCATTTT	CASSLETGVIIQPQHF
-	TRBJ1-4	TRBD1	TRBV6-2/TRBV6-3	TGTGCCAGCAGTAGGGGGCTGTCTAATGAAAAACTGTTTTTT	CASSRGLSNEKLFF
-	TRBJ1-4	-	TRBV5-1	TGCGCCAGCAGCTTACCAGGCGCAACTAATGAAAAACTGTTTTTT	CASSLPGATNEKLFF
-	TRBJ2-5	TRBD1	TRBV9	TGTGCCAGCAGCGTAACAGGGGGCGCGGAGACCCAGTACTTC	CASSVTGGAETQYF
-	TRBJ2-7	TRBD1	TRBV6-1	TGTGCCAGCAGTGAAACCCTTCGGACAGGAAGGACCTACGAGCAGTACTTC	CASSETLRTGRTYEQYF
-	TRBJ1-2	TRBD1	TRBV6-4	TGTGCCAGCAGACCCGGACAGGGAAACTATGGCTACACCTTC	CASRPGQGNYGYTF
-	TRBJ1-6	-	TRBV5-1	TGCGCCAGTTCTCCAGGGGAAGGTTCCTATAATTCACCCCTCCACTTT	CASSPGEGSYNSPLHF
few	TRBJ1-1	TRBD1	TRBV19	TGTGCCAGTAGTGGCCGGGGACAGGGGAACACTGAAGCTTTCTTT	CASSGRGQGNTEAFF